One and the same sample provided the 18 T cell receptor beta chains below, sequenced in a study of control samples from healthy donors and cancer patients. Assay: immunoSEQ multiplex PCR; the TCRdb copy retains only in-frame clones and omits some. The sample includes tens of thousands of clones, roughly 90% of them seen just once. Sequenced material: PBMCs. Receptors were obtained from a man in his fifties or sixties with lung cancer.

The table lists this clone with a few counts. CDR3: CASSAHQDQPQHF. Here the CDR3 DNA reads TGTGCCAGCAGTGCTCACCAAGATCAGCCCCAGCATTTT. V gene TRBV2 combines with J gene TRBJ1-5; D gene ambiguous. The germline V gene has CDR1 SNHLY and CDR2 FYNNEI. V gave up 4 bases and J gave up 5 bases, with 9 bases separating them. This CDR3 contains 13 residues.

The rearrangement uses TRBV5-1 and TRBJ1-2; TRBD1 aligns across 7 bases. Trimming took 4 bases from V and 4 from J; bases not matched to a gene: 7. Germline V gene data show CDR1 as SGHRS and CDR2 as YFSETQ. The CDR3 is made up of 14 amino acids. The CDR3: CASSQLGQSYGYTF. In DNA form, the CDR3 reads TGCGCCAGCAGCCAGTTGGGACAGAGCTATGGCTACACCTTC.

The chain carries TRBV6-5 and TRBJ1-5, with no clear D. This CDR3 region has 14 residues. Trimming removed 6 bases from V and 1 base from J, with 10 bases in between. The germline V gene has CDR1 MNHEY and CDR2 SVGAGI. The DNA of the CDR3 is TGTGCCAGCAGCCCCGACGTAAGCAATCAGCCCCAGCATTTT. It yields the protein CASSPDVSNQPQHF.

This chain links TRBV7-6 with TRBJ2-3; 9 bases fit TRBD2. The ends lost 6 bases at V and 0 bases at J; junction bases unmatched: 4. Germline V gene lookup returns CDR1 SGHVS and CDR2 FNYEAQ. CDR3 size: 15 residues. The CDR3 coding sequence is TGTGCCAGCAGACGAGCGGGGGGTAGCACAGATACGCAGTATTTT. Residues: CASRRAGGSTDTQYF. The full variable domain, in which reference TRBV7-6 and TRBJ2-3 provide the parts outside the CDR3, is GAGVSQSPRYKVTKRGQDVALRCDPISGHVSLYWYRQALGQGPEFLTYFNYEAQQDKSGLPNDRFSAERPEGSISTLTIQRTEQRDSAMYRCASRRAGGSTDTQYFGPGTRLTVL.

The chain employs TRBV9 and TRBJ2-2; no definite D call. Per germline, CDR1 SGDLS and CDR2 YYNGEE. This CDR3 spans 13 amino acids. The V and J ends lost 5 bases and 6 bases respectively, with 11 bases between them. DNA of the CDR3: TGTGCCAGCAGGGACCTCCGGGCCGGGGAGCTGTTTTTT. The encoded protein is CASRDLRAGELFF.

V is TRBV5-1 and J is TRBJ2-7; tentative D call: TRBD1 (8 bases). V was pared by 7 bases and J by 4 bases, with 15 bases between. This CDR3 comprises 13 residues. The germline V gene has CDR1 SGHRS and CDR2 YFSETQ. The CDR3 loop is CASSTGGGYEQYF. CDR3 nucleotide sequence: TGCGCCAGCTCTACAGGGGGAGGGTACGAGCAGTACTTC.

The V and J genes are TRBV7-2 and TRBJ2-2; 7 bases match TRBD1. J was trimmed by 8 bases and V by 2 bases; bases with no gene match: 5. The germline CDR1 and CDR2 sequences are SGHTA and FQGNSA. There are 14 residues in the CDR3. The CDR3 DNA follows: TGTGCCAGCAGCTTAACAGGGGCGAATGGGGAGCTGTTTTTT. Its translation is CASSLTGANGELFF.

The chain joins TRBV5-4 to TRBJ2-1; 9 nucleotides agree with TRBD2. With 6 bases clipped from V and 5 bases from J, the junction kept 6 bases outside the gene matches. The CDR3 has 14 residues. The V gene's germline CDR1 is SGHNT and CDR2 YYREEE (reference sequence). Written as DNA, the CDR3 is TGTGCCAGCACTATGCGGGAGGGGAACAATGAGCAGTTCTTC. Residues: CASTMREGNNEQFF. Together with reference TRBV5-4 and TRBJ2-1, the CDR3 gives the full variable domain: ETGVTQSPTHLIKTRGQQVTLRCSSQSGHNTVSWYQQALGQGPQFIFQYYREEENGRGNFPPRFSGLQFPNYSSELNVNALELDDSALYLCASTMREGNNEQFFGPGTRLTVL.

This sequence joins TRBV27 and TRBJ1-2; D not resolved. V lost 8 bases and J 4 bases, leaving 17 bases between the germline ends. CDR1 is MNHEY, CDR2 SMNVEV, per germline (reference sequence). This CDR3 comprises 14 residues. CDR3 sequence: CASPREGRPYGYTF. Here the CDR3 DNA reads TGTGCCAGCCCCCGGGAAGGGCGGCCCTATGGCTACACCTTC.

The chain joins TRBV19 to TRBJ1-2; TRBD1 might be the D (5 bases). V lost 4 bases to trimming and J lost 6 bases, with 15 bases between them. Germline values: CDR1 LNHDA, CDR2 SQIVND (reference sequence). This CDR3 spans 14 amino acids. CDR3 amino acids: CASSNRQPPDGYTF. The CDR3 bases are TGTGCCAGTAGTAACAGACAGCCACCTGATGGCTACACCTTC.

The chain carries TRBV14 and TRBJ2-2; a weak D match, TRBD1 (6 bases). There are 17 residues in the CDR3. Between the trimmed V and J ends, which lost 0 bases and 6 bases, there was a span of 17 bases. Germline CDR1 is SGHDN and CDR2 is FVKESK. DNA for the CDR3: TGTGCCAGCAGCCAAGATTTGCCAGGGGAATCGGCCGGGGAGCTGTTTTTT. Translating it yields CASSQDLPGESAGELFF. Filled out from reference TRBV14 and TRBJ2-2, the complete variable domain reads EAGVTQFPSHSVIEKGQTVTLRCDPISGHDNLYWYRRVMGKEIKFLLHFVKESKQDESGMPNNRFLAERTGGTYSTLKVQPAELEDSGVYFCASSQDLPGESAGELFFGEGSRLTVL.

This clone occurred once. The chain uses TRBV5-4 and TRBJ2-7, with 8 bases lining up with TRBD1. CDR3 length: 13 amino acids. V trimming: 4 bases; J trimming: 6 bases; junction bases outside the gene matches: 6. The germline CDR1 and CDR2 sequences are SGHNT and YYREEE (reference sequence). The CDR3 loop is CASSRTGIGEQYF. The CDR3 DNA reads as TGTGCCAGCAGCCGGACAGGGATAGGCGAGCAGTACTTC.

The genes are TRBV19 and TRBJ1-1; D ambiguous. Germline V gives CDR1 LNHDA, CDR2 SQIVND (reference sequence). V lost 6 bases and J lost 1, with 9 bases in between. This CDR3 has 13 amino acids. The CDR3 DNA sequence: TGTGCCAGTAGAAGACGGGGGAACACTGAAGCTTTCTTT. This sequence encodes CASRRRGNTEAFF.

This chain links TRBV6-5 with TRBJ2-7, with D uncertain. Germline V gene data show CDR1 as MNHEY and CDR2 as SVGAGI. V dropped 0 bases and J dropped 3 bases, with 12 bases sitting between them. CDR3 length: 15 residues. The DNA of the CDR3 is TGTGCCAGCAGTTACTCAGGTCAGGATAACTACGAGCAGTACTTC. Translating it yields CASSYSGQDNYEQYF.

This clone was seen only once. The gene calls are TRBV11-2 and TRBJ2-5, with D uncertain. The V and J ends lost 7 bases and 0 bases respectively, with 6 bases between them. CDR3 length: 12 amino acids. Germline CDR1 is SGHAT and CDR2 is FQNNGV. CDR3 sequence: CASTDYQETQYF. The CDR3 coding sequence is TGTGCCAGCACCGACTACCAAGAGACCCAGTACTTC. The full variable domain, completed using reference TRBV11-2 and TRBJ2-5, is EAGVAQSPRYKIIEKRQSVAFWCNPISGHATLYWYQQILGQGPKLLIQFQNNGVVDDSQLPKDRFSAERLKGVDSTLKIQPAKLEDSAVYLCASTDYQETQYFGPGTRLLVL.

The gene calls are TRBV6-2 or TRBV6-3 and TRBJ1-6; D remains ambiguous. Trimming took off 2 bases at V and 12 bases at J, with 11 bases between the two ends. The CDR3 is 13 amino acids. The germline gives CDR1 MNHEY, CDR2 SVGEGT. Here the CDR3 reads CASSYEPDRPLHF. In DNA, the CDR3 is TGTGCCAGCAGTTACGAGCCTGATAGACCCCTCCACTTT.

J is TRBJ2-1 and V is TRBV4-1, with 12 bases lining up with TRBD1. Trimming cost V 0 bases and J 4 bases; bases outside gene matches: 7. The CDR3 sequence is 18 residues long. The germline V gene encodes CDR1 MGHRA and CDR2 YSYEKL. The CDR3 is CASSQDPWDRGLYNEQFF. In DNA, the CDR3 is TGCGCCAGCAGCCAAGATCCGTGGGACAGGGGGCTGTACAATGAGCAGTTCTTC.

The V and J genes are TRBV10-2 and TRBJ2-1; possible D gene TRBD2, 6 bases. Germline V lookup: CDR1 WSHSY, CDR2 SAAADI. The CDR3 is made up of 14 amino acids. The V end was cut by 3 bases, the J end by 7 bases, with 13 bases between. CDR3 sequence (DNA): TGCGCCAGCAGTGATTCCTCGCTAGCGAATGAGCAGTTCTTC. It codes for CASSDSSLANEQFF.